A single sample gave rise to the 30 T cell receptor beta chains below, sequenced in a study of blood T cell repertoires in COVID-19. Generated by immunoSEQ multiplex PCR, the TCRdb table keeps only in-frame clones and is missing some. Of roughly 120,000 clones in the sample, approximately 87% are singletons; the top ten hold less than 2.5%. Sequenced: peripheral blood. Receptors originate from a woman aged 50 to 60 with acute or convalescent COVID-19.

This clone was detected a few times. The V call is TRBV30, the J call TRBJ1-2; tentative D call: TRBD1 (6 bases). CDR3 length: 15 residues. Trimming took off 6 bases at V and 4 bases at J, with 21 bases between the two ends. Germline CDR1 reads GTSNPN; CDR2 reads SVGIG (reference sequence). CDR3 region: CACTYDRLGIYGYTF. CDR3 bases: TGTGCCTGTACATACGACAGGCTGGGGATCTATGGCTACACCTTC. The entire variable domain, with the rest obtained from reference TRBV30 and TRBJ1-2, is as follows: SQTIHQWPATLVQPVGSPLSLECTVEGTSNPNLYWYRQAAGRGLQLLFYSVGIGQISSEVPQNLSASRPQDRQFILSSKKLLLSDSGFYLCACTYDRLGIYGYTFGSGTRLTVV.

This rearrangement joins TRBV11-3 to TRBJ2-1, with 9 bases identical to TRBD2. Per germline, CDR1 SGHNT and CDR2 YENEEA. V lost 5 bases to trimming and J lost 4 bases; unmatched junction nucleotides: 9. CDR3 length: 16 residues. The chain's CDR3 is CASSPLSGGFYNEQFF. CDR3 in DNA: TGTGCCAGCAGCCCCCTCAGCGGGGGGTTTTACAATGAGCAGTTCTTC.

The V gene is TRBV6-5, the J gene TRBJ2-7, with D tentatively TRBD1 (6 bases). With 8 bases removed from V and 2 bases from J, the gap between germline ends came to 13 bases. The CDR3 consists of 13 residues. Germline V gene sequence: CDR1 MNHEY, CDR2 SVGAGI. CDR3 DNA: TGTGCCAGCGTCCGGGACAAAACCTACGAGCAGTACTTC. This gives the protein CASVRDKTYEQYF.

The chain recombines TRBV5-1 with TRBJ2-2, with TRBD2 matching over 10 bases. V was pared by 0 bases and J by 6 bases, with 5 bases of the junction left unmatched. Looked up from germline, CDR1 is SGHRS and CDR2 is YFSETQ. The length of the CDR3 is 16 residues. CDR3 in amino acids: CASSLGVTSGAGELFF. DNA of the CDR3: TGCGCCAGCAGCTTGGGTGTCACTAGCGGGGCCGGGGAGCTGTTTTTT.

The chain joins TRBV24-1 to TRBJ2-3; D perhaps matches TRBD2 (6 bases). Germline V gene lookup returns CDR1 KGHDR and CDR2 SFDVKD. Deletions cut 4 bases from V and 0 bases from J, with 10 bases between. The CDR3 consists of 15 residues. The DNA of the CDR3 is TGTGCCACCAGTGACCCTAGCGACAGCACAGATACGCAGTATTTT. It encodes CATSDPSDSTDTQYF.

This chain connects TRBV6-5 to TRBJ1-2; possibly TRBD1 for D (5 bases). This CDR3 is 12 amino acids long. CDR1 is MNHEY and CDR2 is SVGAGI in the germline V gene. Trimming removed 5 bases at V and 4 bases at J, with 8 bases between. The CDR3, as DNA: TGTGCCAGCAGTCCAGGGATCTATGGCTACACCTTC. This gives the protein CASSPGIYGYTF.

CDR3 bases: TGTGCCAGCCAAGAACGGGGTCTAACTAATGAAAAACTGTTTTTT. This sequence encodes CASQERGLTNEKLFF. V gene TRBV2 combines with J gene TRBJ1-4; D remains ambiguous. CDR3 length: 15 amino acids. Between the trimmed V and J ends, which lost 8 bases and 1 base, there was a span of 14 bases. Germline-derived CDR1 and CDR2 are SNHLY and FYNNEI.

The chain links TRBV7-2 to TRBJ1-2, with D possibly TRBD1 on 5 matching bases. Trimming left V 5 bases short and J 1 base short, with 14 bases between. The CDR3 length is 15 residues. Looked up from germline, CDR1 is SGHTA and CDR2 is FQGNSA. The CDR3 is CASSNPTVINYGYTF. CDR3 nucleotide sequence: TGTGCCAGCAGCAATCCGACAGTCATTAACTATGGCTACACCTTC.

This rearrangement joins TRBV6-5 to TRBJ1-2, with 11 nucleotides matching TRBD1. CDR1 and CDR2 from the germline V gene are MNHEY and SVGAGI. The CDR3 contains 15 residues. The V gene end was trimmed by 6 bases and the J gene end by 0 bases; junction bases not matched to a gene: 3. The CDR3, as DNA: TGTGCCAGCAGCTCGGGACAGGGGGCTAACTATGGCTACACCTTC. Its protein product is CASSSGQGANYGYTF.

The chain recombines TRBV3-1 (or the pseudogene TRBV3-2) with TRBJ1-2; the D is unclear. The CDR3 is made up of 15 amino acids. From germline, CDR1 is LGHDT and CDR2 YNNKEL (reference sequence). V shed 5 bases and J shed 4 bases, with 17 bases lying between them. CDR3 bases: TGTGCCAGCAGCTGGACCGACCCAGAGGGCTATGGCTACACCTTC. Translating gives CASSWTDPEGYGYTF.

The chain's CDR3 is CASSQIGTSSYEQFF. The CDR3 bases are TGTGCCAGCAGCCAGATTGGGACTAGTTCCTATGAGCAGTTCTTC. The V gene is TRBV5-4, the J gene TRBJ2-1; 8 nucleotides match TRBD2. The ends lost 4 bases at V and 8 bases at J; junction bases unmatched: 11. CDR3 length equals 15 residues. Germline V gene sequence: CDR1 SGHNT, CDR2 YYREEE (reference sequence).

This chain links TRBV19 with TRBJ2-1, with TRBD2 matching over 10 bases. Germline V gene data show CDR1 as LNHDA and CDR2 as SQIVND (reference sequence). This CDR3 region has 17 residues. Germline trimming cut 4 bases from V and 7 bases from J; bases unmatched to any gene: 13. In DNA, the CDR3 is TGTGCCAGTAGTACCACTCCGGGGACTAGCGCTAGGAATGAGCAGTTCTTC. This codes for CASSTTPGTSARNEQFF.

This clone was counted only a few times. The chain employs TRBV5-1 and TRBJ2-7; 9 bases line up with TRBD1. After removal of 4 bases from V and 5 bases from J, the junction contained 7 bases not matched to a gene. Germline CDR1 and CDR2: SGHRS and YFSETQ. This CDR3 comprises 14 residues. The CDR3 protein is CASSRGDRVDEQYF. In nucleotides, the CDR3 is TGCGCCAGCAGCCGCGGGGACAGGGTTGACGAGCAGTACTTC.

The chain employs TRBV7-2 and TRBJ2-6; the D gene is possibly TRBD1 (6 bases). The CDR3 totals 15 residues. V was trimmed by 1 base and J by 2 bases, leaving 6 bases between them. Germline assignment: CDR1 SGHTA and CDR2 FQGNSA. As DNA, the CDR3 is TGTGCCAGCAGCTTAGGGACAGCTGGGGCCAACGTCCTGACTTTC. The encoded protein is CASSLGTAGANVLTF.

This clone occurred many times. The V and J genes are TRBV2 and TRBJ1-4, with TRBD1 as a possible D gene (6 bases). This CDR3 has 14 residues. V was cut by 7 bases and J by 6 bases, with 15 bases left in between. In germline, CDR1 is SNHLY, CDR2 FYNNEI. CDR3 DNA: TGTGCCAGCAATCTCCAGGGGAGGGATGAAAAACTGTTTTTT. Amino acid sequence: CASNLQGRDEKLFF.

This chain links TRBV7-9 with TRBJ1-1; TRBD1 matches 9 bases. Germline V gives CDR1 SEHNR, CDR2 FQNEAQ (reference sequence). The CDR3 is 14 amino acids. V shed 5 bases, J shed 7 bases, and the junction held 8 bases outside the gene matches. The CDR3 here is CASSRTGARDEAFF. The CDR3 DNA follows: TGTGCCAGCAGCCGGACAGGGGCGCGTGATGAAGCTTTCTTT.

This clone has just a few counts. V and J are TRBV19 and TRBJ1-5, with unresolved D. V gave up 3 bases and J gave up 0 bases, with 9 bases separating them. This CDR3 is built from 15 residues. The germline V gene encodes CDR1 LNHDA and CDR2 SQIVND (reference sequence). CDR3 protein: CASSILSDSNQPQHF. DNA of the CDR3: TGTGCCAGTAGTATTCTTTCAGATAGCAATCAGCCCCAGCATTTT.

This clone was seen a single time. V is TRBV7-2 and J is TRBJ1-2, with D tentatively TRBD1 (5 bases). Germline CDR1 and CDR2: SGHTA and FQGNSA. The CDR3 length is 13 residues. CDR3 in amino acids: CAVTDPALGGYTF. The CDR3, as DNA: TGTGCTGTGACAGACCCGGCCCTCGGGGGCTACACCTTC.

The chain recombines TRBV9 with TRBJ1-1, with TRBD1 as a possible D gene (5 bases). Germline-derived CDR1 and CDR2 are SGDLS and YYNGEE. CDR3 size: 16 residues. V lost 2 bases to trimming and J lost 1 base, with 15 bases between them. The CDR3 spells CASSVDGGFGNTEAFF. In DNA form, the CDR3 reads TGTGCCAGCAGCGTCGACGGGGGATTTGGGAACACTGAAGCTTTCTTT. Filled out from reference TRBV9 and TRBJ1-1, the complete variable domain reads DSGVTQTPKHLITATGQRVTLRCSPRSGDLSVYWYQQSLDQGLQFLIQYYNGEERAKGNILERFSAQQFPDLHSELNLSSLELGDSALYFCASSVDGGFGNTEAFFGQGTRLTVV.

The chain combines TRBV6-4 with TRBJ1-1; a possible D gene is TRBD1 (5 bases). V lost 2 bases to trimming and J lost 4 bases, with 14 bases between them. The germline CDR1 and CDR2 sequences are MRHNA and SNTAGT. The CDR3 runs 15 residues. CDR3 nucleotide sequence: TGTGCCAGCAGTGACGAGGGGCGGGGTGGCACTGAAGCTTTCTTT. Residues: CASSDEGRGGTEAFF.

The CDR3 loop reads CASSYGGTRRVWYNEQFF. CDR3 sequence (DNA): TGTGCCAGCAGTTACGGGGGGACTAGGAGGGTGTGGTACAATGAGCAGTTCTTC. This chain links TRBV6-2 or TRBV6-3 with TRBJ2-1; 8 bases fit TRBD2. This CDR3 comprises 18 residues. The ends lost 2 bases at V and 4 bases at J; junction bases unmatched: 13. Germline V gene sequence: CDR1 MNHEY, CDR2 SVGEGT.

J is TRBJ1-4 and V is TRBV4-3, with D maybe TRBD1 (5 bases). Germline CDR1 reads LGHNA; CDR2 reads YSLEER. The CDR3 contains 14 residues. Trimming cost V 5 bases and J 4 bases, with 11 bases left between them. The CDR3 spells CASSSRGNNEKLFF. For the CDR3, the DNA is TGCGCCAGCAGCTCTCGGGGGAATAATGAAAAACTGTTTTTT.

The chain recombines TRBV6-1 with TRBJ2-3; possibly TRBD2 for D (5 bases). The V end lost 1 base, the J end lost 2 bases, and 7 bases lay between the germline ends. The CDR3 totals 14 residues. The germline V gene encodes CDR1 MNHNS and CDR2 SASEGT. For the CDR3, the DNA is TGTGCCAGCAGTGAAGGCGGGCTCACAGATACGCAGTATTTT. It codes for CASSEGGLTDTQYF.

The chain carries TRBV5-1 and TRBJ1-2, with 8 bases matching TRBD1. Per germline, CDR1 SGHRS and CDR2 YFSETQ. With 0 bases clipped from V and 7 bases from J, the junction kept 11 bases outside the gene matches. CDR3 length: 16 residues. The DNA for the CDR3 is TGCGCCAGCAGCTTGGCCGAAACAGGGGGTCTCGGTGGCTACACCTTC. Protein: CASSLAETGGLGGYTF.

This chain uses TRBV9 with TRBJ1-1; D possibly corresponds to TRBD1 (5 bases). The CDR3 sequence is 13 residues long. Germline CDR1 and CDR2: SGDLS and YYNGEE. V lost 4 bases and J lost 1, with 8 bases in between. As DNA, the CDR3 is TGTGCCAGCAGCTTCGACAGGAACACTGAAGCTTTCTTT. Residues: CASSFDRNTEAFF. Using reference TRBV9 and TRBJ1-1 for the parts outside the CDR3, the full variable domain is DSGVTQTPKHLITATGQRVTLRCSPRSGDLSVYWYQQSLDQGLQFLIQYYNGEERAKGNILERFSAQQFPDLHSELNLSSLELGDSALYFCASSFDRNTEAFFGQGTRLTVV.

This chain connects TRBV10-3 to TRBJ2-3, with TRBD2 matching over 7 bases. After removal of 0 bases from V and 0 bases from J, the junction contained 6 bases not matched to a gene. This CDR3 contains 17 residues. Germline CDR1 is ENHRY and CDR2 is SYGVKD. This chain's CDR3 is CAISESRDSGSTDTQYF. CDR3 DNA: TGTGCCATCAGTGAGTCGAGGGATAGCGGGAGCACAGATACGCAGTATTTT.

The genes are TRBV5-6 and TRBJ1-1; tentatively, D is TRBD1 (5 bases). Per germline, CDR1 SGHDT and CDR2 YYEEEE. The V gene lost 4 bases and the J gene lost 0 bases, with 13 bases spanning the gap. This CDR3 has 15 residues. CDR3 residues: CASSLRQLLNTEAFF. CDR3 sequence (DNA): TGTGCCAGCAGCCTTCGACAGCTTTTGAACACTGAAGCTTTCTTT. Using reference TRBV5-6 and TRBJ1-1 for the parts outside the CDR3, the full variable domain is DAGVTQSPTHLIKTRGQQVTLRCSPKSGHDTVSWYQQALGQGPQFIFQYYEEEERQRGNFPDRFSGHQFPNYSSELNVNALLLGDSALYLCASSLRQLLNTEAFFGQGTRLTVV.

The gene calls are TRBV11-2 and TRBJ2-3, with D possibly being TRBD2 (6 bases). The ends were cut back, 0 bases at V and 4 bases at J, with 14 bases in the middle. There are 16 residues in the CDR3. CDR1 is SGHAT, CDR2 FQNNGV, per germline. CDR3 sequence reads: CASSLDFAGLADTQYF. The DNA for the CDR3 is TGTGCCAGCAGCTTAGATTTTGCGGGGCTCGCAGATACGCAGTATTTT.

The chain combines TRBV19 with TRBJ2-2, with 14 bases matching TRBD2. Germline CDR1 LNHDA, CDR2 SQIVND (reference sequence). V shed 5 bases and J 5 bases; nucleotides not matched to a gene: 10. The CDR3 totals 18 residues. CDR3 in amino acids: CASSPGLAGAWETGELFF. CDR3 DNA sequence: TGTGCCAGTAGTCCGGGACTAGCGGGAGCATGGGAGACCGGGGAGCTGTTTTTT.

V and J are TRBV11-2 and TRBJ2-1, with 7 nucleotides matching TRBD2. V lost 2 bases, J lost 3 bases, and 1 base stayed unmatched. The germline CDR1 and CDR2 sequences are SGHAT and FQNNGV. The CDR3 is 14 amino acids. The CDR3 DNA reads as TGTGCCAGCAGCTTAAGCGGGATCTACAATGAGCAGTTCTTC. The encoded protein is CASSLSGIYNEQFF.